This T cell receptor (beta chain) was profiled in a study of cytomegalovirus exposure and HLA in healthy donors. On the study more broadly: A subsequent analysis stated that the 100 to 150 validation repertoires were run on the same platform as the approximately 710 first-cohort repertoires.

Measured with immunoSEQ multiplex PCR; TCRdb has only the in-frame clones, and not every one. Of around 200,000 clones in the sample, roughly four fifths were seen once. V trimming: 5 bases; J trimming: 3 bases; junction bases outside the gene matches: 9. The CDR3 contains 15 residues. Germline V lookup: CDR1 PRHDT, CDR2 FYEKMQ (reference sequence). Broader study findings: It was approximately 170 TCR beta chains that were listed as cytomegalovirus-associated. Specific recognition of CMV antigens was confirmed in vitro for a few chains (all CMV-associated). Most observed TCR sequences were rare, whereas some public TCRs were detected in many donors.

Note on this clone: As yet, its antigen is unknown.

The TCR sequence derives from a woman between 18 and 30 years old in good health and CMV-seropositive. The V call is TRBV13, the J call TRBJ2-7; 8 nucleotides line up with TRBD1. Sequenced sample: PBMCs. The CDR3 sequence: CASSIGQGGVYEQYF. The CDR3 nucleotides read TGTGCCAGCAGCATCGGACAGGGAGGTGTCTACGAGCAGTACTTC.